The text below deals with one T cell receptor beta chain. Clones were read by immunoSEQ multiplex PCR, and TCRdb kept only the in-frame ones, dropping some. The sample shows about 39,000 clones, less than 95% of them seen only once. The data were taken from a study of T cell changes during pregnancy in multiple sclerosis. The CDR3 is 16 amino acids. With 0 bases removed from V and 1 base from J, the gap between germline ends came to 14 bases. Germline V gene sequence: CDR1 SGHNT, CDR2 YYREEE (reference sequence). The specimen comprised CD4+ T cells from peripheral blood mononuclear cells, sampled in the first trimester of pregnancy. This clonotype was obtained from a female donor in good health, enrolled as a control in a pregnancy study. The chain combines TRBV5-4 with TRBJ2-7; D possibly corresponds to TRBD1 (5 bases). The CDR3 protein is CASSLGGFGLSYEQYF. The CDR3 DNA is TGTGCCAGCAGCTTGGGGGGCTTCGGGCTTTCCTACGAGCAGTACTTC.